The clone carrying this TCR beta chain was detected once. Deep-level assay runs were performed. Sequenced by immunoSEQ multiplex PCR; TCRdb stores in-frame clones only, minus some. The sample includes some 1,100,000 clones, approximately 78% seen only once; the top ten take approximately 0.5%. The V gene's germline CDR1 is SGDLS and CDR2 YYNGEE. V gave up 4 bases and J gave up 0 bases, with 14 bases separating them. The CDR3 extends over 16 amino acids. This specimen comes from a study of shared clonotypes between healthy human individuals. Study context: Donor ages ranged 18 to 49 years: a couple of women, a few men.

The sequenced sample consisted of memory CD4+ T cells from PBMCs. Subset: CD45RA-negative fraction. The chain joins TRBV9 to TRBJ1-3; weak D call: TRBD1 (5 bases). The clonotype was recovered from a man aged 18 to 29 in good health. Some clones in this sample may be carry-over from other donors' samples. The CDR3 DNA sequence: TGTGCCAGCAGCCCACTCCAGGGTAACTCTGGAAACACCATATATTTT. Protein product: CASSPLQGNSGNTIYF.